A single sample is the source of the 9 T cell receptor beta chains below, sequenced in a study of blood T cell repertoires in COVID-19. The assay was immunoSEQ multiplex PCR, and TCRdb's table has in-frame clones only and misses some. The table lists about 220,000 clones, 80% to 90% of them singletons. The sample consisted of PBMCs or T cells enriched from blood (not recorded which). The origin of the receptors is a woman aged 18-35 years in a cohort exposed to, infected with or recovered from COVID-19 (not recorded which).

CDR3 protein: CASSLGGTSTDTQYF. In DNA, the CDR3 is TGCGCCAGCAGCCTAGGGGGCACTAGCACAGATACGCAGTATTTT. The rearrangement joins TRBV4-1 to TRBJ2-3; 7 bases agree with TRBD1. Germline V gene lookup returns CDR1 MGHRA and CDR2 YSYEKL. This CDR3 has 15 residues. The trim removed 4 bases at V and 0 bases at J, leaving 4 bases unmatched.

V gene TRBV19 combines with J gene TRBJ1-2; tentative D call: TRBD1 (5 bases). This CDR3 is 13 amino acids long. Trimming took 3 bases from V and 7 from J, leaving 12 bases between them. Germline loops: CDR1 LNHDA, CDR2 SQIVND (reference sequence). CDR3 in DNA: TGTGCCAGTAGTATTGCCAGGGATGGTGGCTACACCTTC. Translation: CASSIARDGGYTF.

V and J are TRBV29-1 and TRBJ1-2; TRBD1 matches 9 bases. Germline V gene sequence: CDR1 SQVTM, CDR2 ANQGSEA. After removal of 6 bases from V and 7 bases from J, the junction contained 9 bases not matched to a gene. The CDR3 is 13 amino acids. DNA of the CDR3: TGCAGCGTCGTCGGACAGGGGATAGTTGGCTACACCTTC. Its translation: CSVVGQGIVGYTF.

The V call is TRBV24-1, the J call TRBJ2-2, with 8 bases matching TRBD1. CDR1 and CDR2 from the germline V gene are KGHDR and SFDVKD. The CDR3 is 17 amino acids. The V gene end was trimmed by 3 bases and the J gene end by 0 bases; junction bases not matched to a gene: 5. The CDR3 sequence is CATSDPQGVSNTGELFF. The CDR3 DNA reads TGTGCCACCAGTGATCCACAGGGGGTTTCGAACACCGGGGAGCTGTTTTTT.

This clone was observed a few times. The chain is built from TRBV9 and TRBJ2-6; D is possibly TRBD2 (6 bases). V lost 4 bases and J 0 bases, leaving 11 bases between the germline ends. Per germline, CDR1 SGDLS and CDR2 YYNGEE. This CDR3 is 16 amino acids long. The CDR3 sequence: CASSSGTFSGANVLTF. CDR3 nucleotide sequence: TGTGCCAGCAGCTCCGGGACTTTCTCTGGGGCCAACGTCCTGACTTTC.

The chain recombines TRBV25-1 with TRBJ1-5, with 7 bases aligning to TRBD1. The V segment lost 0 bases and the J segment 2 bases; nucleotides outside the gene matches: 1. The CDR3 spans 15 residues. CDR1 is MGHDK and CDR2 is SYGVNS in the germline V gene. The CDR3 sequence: CASSEYQGGNQPQHF. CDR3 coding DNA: TGTGCCAGCAGTGAATATCAGGGGGGCAATCAGCCCCAGCATTTT.

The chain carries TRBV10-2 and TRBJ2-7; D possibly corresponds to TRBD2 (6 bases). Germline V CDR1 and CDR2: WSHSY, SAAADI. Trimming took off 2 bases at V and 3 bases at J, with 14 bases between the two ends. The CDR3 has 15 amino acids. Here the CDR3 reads CASSERADGGYEQYF. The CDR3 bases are TGCGCCAGCAGTGAGCGGGCCGACGGGGGCTACGAGCAGTACTTC.

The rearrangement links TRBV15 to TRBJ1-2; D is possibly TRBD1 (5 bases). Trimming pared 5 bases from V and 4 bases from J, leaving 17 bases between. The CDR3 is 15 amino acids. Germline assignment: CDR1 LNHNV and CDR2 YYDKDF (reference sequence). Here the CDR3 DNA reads TGTGCCACCAGCGCCAACCCAGACAGTTCCTATGGCTACACCTTC. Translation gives CATSANPDSSYGYTF.

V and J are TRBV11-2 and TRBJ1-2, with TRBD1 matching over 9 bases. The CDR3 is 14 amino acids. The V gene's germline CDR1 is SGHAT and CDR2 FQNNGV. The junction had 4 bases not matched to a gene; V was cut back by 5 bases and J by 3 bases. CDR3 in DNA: TGTGCCAGCAGCGAGGGACAGGGTGACTATGGCTACACCTTC. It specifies CASSEGQGDYGYTF.